The T cell receptor beta chain described here comes from a study of response to subunit inactivated influenza vaccine. Whole-study results and caveats: Authors suggested that a seasonal influenza vaccination recruits few new T cells each time.

As concerns this clonotype: Its matching antigen is unknown.

V was trimmed by 1 base and J by 7 bases, leaving 14 bases between them. CDR3 size: 15 residues. Germline V gene data show CDR1 as SGHTA and CDR2 as FQGNSA. In TCRdb, the RT-PCR reads were re-called with MiXCR into one record per CDR3 protein. Of 500,000 to 600,000 distinct CDR3 sequences listed, roughly 13% are singletons. This clonotype originated in a man aged 50 to 59 who received an inactivated influenza vaccine. The chain couples TRBV7-2 to TRBJ2-4; D call uncertain. The sample consisted of PBMCs from blood, taken more than 35 days after vaccination. The CDR3 bases are TGTGCCAGCAGCTTAGTTAGGTCGGAGAAGAACATTCAGTACTTC. Its protein is CASSLVRSEKNIQYF.